This T cell receptor (beta chain) was recovered during a study of T cells in Graves' hyperthyroidism and ophthalmopathy. Researchers took RNA transcripts and amplified the TCR beta CDR3 regions from them. When the TCR CDR3 underwent first-round RT-PCR, the HTBI primer set was used. Using its own MiXCR run on the multiplex PCR reads, TCRdb lists one record per CDR3 protein. This table has roughly 580,000 distinct CDR3 sequences, approximately 14% appearing once. This clonotype was counted ten times or more. Its antigen remains unknown. Trimming removed 5 bases at V and 2 bases at J, with 15 bases between. Germline CDR1 is LGHNT and CDR2 is FRNRAP. The CDR3 sequence is 15 residues long. Study-level findings and limits: Before onset, ophthalmopathy was predicted by the model a median approximately 6.5 months earlier.

Clinical symptoms, serum thyroxine, TRAb, thyroid ultrasound and orbital computed tomography established diagnosis. The blood sample dates from first hyperthyroidism diagnosis, preceding any ophthalmopathy symptoms. This chain connects TRBV12-5 to TRBJ2-5; D call uncertain. Sequencing input: blood. This receptor was identified in a woman in her 30s with Graves' hyperthyroidism that later progressed to Graves' ophthalmopathy. CDR3 coding DNA: TGTGCTAGTGGTCCGCCCCTTAAGAGACAAGAGACCCAGTACTTC. This translates into CASGPPLKRQETQYF.